This T cell receptor (beta chain) was recorded in a study of vaccination and CD4 T cells after COVID-19. On the study more broadly: There were six male and four female convalescents, and two of them were Hispanic. Overlapping spike peptides from SARS-CoV-2, HCoV-NL63, HCoV-OC43 and HCoV-229E served to stimulate the cells.

Trimming cost V 1 base and J 2 bases, with 6 bases left between them. The germline V gene encodes CDR1 MNHNS and CDR2 SASEGT. The CDR3 runs to 13 residues. Treatment given: roughly ten-day PBMC culture with coronavirus spike peptide pools or control peptides (ViraFEST assay). The ViraFEST method relied on peptide pools to expand antigen-specific T cells, followed by TCR sequencing. Overall study findings and caveats: Convalescent patients' median share of reactive clones seen only post-vaccination was about 87%.

Turning to this clonotype: Its antigen is not identified.

Researchers used the Oncomine TCR Beta short-read assay to sequence DNA from cultured CD4+ T cells. TCRdb re-derived calls from the PCR reads in MiXCR, one entry per CDR3 protein. The data show some 18,000 distinct CDR3 sequences, 51% seen once. V and J are TRBV6-1 and TRBJ2-7, with D unclear. The material was CD4+ T cells from blood, cultured in vitro, obtained before SARS-CoV-2 vaccination. This TCR was sampled from a human donor who had recovered from COVID-19. Written as DNA, the CDR3 is TGTGCCAGCAGTGAAGGGTCGGCCTACGAGCAGTACTTC. It encodes CASSEGSAYEQYF.